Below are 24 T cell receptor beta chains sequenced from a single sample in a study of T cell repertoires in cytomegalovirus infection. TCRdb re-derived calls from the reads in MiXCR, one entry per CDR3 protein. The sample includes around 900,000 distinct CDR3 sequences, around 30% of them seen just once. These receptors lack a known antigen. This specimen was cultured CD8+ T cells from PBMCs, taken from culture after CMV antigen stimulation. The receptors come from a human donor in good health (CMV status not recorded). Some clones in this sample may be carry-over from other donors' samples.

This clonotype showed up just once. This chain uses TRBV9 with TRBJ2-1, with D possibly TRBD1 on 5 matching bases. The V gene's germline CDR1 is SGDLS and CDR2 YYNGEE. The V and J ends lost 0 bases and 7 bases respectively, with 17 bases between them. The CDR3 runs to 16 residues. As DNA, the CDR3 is TGTGCCAGCAGCGTAGAGGGGAAAGTCGTTAGGAATGAGCAGTTCTTC. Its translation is CASSVEGKVVRNEQFF.

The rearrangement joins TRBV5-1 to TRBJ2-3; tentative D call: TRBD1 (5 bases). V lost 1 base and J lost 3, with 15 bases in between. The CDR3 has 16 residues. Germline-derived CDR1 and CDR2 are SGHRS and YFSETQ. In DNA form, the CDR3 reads TGCGCCAGCAGCTTGAGCGAATCCAGGGCAACAGATACGCAGTATTTT. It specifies CASSLSESRATDTQYF.

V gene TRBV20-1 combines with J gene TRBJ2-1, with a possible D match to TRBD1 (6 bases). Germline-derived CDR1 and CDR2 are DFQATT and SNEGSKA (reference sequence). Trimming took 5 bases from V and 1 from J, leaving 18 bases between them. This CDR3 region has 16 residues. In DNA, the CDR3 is TGCAGTGCTGACGGACCTCAGAGGGGGTCCTACAATGAGCAGTTCTTC. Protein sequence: CSADGPQRGSYNEQFF.

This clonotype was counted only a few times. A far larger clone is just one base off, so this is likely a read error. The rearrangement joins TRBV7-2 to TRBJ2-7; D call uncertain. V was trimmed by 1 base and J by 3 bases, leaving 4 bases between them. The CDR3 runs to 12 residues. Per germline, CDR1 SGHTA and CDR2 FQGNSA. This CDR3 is CASSLDDYEQYF. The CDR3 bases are TGTGCCAGCAGCTTAGACGACTACGAGCAGTACTTC. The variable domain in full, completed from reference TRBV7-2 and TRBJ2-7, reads GAGVSQSPSNKVTEKGKDVELRCDPISGHTALYWYRQSLGQGLEFLIYFQGNSAPDKSGLPSDRFSAERTGGSVSTLTIQRTQQEDSAVYLCASSLDDYEQYFGPGTRLTVT.

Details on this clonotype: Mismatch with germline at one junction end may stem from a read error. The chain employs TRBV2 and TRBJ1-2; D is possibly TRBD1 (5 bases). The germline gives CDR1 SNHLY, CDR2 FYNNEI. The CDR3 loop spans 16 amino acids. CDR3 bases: TGTGCCAGCAGTGAAGGCGGGGCCTCAGCTAACTATGACTACACCTTC. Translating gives CASSEGGASANYDYTF.

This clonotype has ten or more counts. The CDR3 nucleotides are TGTGCCAGCAGCTGGAGGGGTGGCTACACCTTC. Translating it yields CASSWRGGYTF. The chain combines TRBV7-2 with TRBJ1-2; D may be TRBD1 (5 bases). This CDR3 is built from 11 residues. V was clipped by 4 bases and J by 7 bases, with 7 bases between them. Germline lookup yields CDR1 SGHTA and CDR2 FQGNSA.

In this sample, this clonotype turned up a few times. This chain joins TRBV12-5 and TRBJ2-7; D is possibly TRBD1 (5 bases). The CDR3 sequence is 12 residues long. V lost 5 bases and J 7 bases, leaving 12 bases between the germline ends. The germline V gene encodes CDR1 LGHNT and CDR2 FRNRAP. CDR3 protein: CASGDGRVEQYF. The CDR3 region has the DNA TGTGCTAGTGGTGACGGCAGGGTTGAGCAGTACTTC.

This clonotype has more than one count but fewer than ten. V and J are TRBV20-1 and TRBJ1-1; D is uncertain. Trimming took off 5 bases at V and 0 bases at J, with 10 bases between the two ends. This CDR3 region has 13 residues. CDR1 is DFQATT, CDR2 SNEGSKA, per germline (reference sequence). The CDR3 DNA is TGCAGTGCTCCAACCGACCTGAACACTGAAGCTTTCTTT. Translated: CSAPTDLNTEAFF.

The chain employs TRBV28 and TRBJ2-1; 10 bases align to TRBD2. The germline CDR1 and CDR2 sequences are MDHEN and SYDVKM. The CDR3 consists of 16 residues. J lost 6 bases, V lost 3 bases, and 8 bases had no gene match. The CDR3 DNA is TGTGCCAGCAGTTTGAGGCTAGCGGGGGTTGGCAATGAGCAGTTCTTC. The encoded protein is CASSLRLAGVGNEQFF.

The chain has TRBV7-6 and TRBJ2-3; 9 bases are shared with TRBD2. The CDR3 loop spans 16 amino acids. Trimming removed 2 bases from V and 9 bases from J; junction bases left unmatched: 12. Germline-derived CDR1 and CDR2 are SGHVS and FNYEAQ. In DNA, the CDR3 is TGTGCCAGCAGCTTAATAGCGGGGGCCTCGGCGGAGACGCAGTATTTT. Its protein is CASSLIAGASAETQYF. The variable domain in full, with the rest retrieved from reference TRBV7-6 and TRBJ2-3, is GAGVSQSPRYKVTKRGQDVALRCDPISGHVSLYWYRQALGQGPEFLTYFNYEAQQDKSGLPNDRFSAERPEGSISTLTIQRTEQRDSAMYRCASSLIAGASAETQYFGPGTRLTVL.

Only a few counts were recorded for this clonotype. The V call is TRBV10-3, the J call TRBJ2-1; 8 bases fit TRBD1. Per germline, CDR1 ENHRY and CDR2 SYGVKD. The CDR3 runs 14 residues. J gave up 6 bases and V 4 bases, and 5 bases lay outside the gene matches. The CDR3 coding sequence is TGTGCCATCAGTGGTGGTGACAGGGGCAATGAGCAGTTCTTC. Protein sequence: CAISGGDRGNEQFF.

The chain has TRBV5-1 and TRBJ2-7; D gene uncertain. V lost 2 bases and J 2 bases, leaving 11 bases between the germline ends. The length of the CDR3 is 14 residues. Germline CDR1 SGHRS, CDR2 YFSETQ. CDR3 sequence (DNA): TGCGCCAGCAGCTTTTCTTACGGAGCCTACGAGCAGTACGTC. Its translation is CASSFSYGAYEQYV.

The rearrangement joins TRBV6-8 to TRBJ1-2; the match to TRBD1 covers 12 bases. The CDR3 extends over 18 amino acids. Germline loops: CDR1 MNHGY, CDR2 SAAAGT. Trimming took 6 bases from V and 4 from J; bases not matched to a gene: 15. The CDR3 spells CASRSRDRGPPRLYGYTF. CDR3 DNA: TGTGCCAGCAGAAGCCGGGACAGGGGGCCCCCTCGTCTCTATGGCTACACCTTC.

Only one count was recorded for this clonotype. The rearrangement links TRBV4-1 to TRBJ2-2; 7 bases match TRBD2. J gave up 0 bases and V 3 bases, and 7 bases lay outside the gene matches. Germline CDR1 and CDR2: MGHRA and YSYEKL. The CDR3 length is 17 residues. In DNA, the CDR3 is TGCGCCAGCAGCCACCTCCGGGACTACCCGAACACCGGGGAGCTGTTTTTT. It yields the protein CASSHLRDYPNTGELFF.

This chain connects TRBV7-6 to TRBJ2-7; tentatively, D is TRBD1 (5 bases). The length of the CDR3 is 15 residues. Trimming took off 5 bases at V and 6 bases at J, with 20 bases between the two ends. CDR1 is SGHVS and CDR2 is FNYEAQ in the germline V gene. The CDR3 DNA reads TGTGCCAGCAGCCTCCTGACCGATGGGGCCGGCGAGCAGTACTTC. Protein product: CASSLLTDGAGEQYF.

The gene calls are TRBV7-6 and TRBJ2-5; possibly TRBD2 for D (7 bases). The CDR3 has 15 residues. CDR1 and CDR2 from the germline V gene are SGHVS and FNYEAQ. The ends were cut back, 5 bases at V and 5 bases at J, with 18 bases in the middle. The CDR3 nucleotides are TGTGCCAGCAGCGTCCTATGGGGGGGCCGGGAGACCCAGTACTTC. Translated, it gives CASSVLWGGRETQYF.

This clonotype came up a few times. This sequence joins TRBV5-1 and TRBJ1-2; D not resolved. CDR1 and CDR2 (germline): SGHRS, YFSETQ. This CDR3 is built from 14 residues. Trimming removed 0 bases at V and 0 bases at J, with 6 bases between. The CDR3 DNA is TGCGCCAGCAGCTTGGAGTCAGCTAACTATGGCTACACCTTC. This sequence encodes CASSLESANYGYTF.

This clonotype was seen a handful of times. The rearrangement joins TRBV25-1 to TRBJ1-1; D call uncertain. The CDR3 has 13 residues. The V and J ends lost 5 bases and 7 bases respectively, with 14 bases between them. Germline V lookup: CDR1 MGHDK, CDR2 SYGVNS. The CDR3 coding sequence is TGTGCCAGCAGTTTGGGAAGTGGAGGTGAAGCTTTCTTT. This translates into CASSLGSGGEAFF.

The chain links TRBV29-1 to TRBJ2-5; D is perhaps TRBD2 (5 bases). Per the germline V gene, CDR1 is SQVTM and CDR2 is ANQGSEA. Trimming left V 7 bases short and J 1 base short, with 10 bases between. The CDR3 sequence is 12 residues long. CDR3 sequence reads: CSARGLQETQYF. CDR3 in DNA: TGCAGCGCCCGAGGACTCCAAGAGACCCAGTACTTC.

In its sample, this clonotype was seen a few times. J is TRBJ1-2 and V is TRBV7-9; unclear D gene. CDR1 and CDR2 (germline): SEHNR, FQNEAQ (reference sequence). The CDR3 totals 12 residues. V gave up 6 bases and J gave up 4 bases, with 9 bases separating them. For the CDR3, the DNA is TGTGCCAGCAGTCAAAGGTTCTATGGCTACACCTTC. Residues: CASSQRFYGYTF.

In DNA, the CDR3 is TGTGCCAGCAGTTACTTCATTGAAGAGGGGGGGGCTTCAACAGATACGCAGTATTTT. It yields the protein CASSYFIEEGGASTDTQYF. This rearrangement joins TRBV6-2 or TRBV6-3 to TRBJ2-3, with D possibly being TRBD2 (7 bases). Germline CDR1 and CDR2: MNHEY and SVGEGT. V lost 1 base, J lost 3 bases, and 23 bases lay in between. The CDR3 sequence is 19 residues long.

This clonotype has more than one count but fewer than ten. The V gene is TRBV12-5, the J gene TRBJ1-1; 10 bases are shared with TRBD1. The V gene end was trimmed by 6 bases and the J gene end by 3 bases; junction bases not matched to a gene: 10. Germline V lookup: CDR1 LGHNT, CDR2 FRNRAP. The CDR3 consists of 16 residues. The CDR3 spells CASGPPPGTGDTEAFF. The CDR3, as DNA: TGTGCTAGTGGCCCCCCGCCCGGGACAGGGGACACTGAAGCTTTCTTT.

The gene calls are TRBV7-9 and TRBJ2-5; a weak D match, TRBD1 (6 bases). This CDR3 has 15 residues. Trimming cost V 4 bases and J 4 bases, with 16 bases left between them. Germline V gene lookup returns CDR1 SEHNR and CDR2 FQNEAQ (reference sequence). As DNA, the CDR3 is TGTGCCAGCAGCTCCCCAGTGGGGGCAGGAGAGACCCAGTACTTC. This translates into CASSSPVGAGETQYF.

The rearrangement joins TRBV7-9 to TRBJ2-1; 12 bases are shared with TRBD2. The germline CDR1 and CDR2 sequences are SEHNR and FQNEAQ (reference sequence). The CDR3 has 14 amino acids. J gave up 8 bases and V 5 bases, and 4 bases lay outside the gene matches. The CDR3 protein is CASSRTSGEDEQFF. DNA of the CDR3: TGTGCCAGCAGCCGGACTAGCGGGGAGGATGAGCAGTTCTTC.